What follows are 17 T cell receptor beta chains derived from one specimen sequenced in a study of shared clonotypes between healthy human individuals. Naive CD8 cells were CD45RO-negative, positively selected for CCR7, excluding terminally differentiated effector memory CD45RA+ cells. Only in-frame clones appear in the TCRdb table, and some are missing; sequencing was by immunoSEQ multiplex PCR. The sample has around 2.1 million clones, around 93% seen once. Sequencing used naive CD8+ T cells from PBMCs. The receptors originated from a man aged 18 to 29 in good health. Some clones in this sample may be carry-over from other donors' samples.

The V and J genes are TRBV9 and TRBJ1-3; TRBD1 matches 10 bases. The germline V gene encodes CDR1 SGDLS and CDR2 YYNGEE. V was clipped by 5 bases and J by 2 bases; unmatched bases: 16. The CDR3 consists of 19 residues. CDR3 DNA: TGTGCCAGCAGTAATCCGGAAGCCGGGACAGGGGAAGCTGGAAACACCATATATTTT. Protein sequence: CASSNPEAGTGEAGNTIYF.

This clone came up once. In nucleotides, the CDR3 is TGTGCCAGCAGCTGGGCCTTTTCGGGATTCAATGAGCAGTTCTTC. Amino acid sequence: CASSWAFSGFNEQFF. This rearrangement joins TRBV7-9 to TRBJ2-1; perhaps TRBD2 as D (5 bases). CDR1 is SEHNR, CDR2 FQNEAQ, per germline (reference sequence). Trimming shortened V by 4 bases and J by 6 bases, and 16 bases separated the two germline ends. CDR3 length: 15 amino acids.

The rearrangement links TRBV6-5 to TRBJ1-5, with 7 bases that match TRBD1. This CDR3 has 14 residues. Trimming took 6 bases from V and 5 from J; bases not matched to a gene: 7. Germline loops: CDR1 MNHEY, CDR2 SVGAGI. The DNA of the CDR3 is TGTGCCAGCAGCAACAGGGGTAGAGATCAGCCCCAGCATTTT. Encoded protein: CASSNRGRDQPQHF.

CDR3 bases: TGTGCCAGCAGCTTGGGCGAGAATGAGCAGTTCTTC. Its translation: CASSLGENEQFF. The chain uses TRBV7-6 and TRBJ2-1; D is unresolved. In germline, CDR1 is SGHVS, CDR2 FNYEAQ. The CDR3 sequence is 12 residues long. V was clipped by 3 bases and J by 7 bases, with 7 bases between them.

The V gene is TRBV7-9, the J gene TRBJ2-7; 11 bases align to TRBD1. The CDR3 is 15 amino acids. Germline V gives CDR1 SEHNR, CDR2 FQNEAQ (reference sequence). J gave up 5 bases and V 4 bases, and 7 bases lay outside the gene matches. The CDR3 DNA reads as TGTGCCAGCAGCTCCGGGACAGGGGGTGGGGACGAGCAGTACTTC. Its translation: CASSSGTGGGDEQYF. The full variable domain, its missing parts supplied by reference TRBV7-9 and TRBJ2-7, is DTGVSQNPRHKITKRGQNVTFRCDPISEHNRLYWYRQTLGQGPEFLTYFQNEAQLEKSRLLSDRFSAERPKGSFSTLEIQRTEQGDSAMYLCASSSGTGGGDEQYFGPGTRLTVT.

The gene calls are TRBV6-5 and TRBJ2-3; the match to TRBD1 covers 8 bases. The CDR3 runs to 15 residues. The J segment lost 4 bases and the V segment lost 7 bases, leaving 10 bases of the junction unmatched. Germline V CDR1 and CDR2: MNHEY, SVGAGI. The CDR3 sequence is CASTQTRGPADTQYF. CDR3 sequence (DNA): TGTGCCAGCACCCAAACCAGGGGGCCGGCAGATACGCAGTATTTT.

The chain couples TRBV13 to TRBJ2-7; TRBD2 agrees at 7 bases. V gave up 5 bases and J gave up 5 bases; unmatched junction bases: 9. The germline CDR1 and CDR2 sequences are PRHDT and FYEKMQ (reference sequence). The CDR3 is 14 residues long. The CDR3 nucleotides are TGTGCCAGCAGCCCGGGACTACTCTCGCACGAGCAGTACTTC. Translating it yields CASSPGLLSHEQYF.

The chain has TRBV5-6 and TRBJ2-3, with 8 bases aligning to TRBD1. V gave up 2 bases and J gave up 3 bases; unmatched junction bases: 8. Looked up from germline, CDR1 is SGHDT and CDR2 is YYEEEE. This CDR3 is 16 amino acids long. For the CDR3, the DNA is TGTGCCAGCAGCTTAAACGACAGGGGCTTAACAGATACGCAGTATTTT. It is translated as CASSLNDRGLTDTQYF.

A single count supports this clone. The CDR3 protein is CASRPRVFGANVLTF. The CDR3 DNA sequence: TGTGCCAGCAGACCCAGGGTATTTGGGGCCAACGTCCTGACTTTC. The gene calls are TRBV28 and TRBJ2-6, with a weak D call TRBD1 (5 bases). Germline CDR1 MDHEN, CDR2 SYDVKM. Trimming stripped 6 bases from V and 3 bases from J, with 12 bases between. The CDR3 is 15 amino acids.

This clone has just one count. This chain's CDR3 is CASSPIFAGVPYEQYF. The CDR3 DNA reads TGTGCCAGCAGCCCTATTTTTGCGGGAGTCCCCTACGAGCAGTACTTC. This chain links TRBV11-2 with TRBJ2-7, with 7 bases aligning to TRBD2. V lost 5 bases and J lost 2; bases outside the gene matches: 12. In germline, CDR1 is SGHAT, CDR2 FQNNGV. The CDR3 sequence is 16 residues long.

The chain employs TRBV28 and TRBJ1-1, with 9 bases lining up with TRBD1. The CDR3 totals 17 residues. The ends lost 3 bases at V and 4 bases at J; junction bases unmatched: 12. The germline V gene has CDR1 MDHEN and CDR2 SYDVKM. CDR3 residues: CASSFNRGRVVGTEAFF. The CDR3 DNA follows: TGTGCCAGCAGTTTTAACAGGGGGCGAGTGGTGGGCACTGAAGCTTTCTTT. The whole variable domain, remainder taken from reference TRBV28 and TRBJ1-1, is DVKVTQSSRYLVKRTGEKVFLECVQDMDHENMFWYRQDPGLGLRLIYFSYDVKMKEKGDIPEGYSVSREKKERFSLILESASTNQTSMYLCASSFNRGRVVGTEAFFGQGTRLTVV.

The chain has TRBV11-2 and TRBJ2-1; possibly TRBD2 for D (6 bases). CDR3 length: 16 amino acids. Trimming cost V 7 bases and J 4 bases, with 20 bases left between them. Germline CDR1 and CDR2: SGHAT and FQNNGV. The CDR3 here is CASNPRAGTDYNEQFF. The CDR3 DNA reads as TGTGCCAGCAATCCACGGGCGGGGACGGATTACAATGAGCAGTTCTTC.

The J gene is TRBJ1-5, the V gene TRBV5-4; 8 bases agree with TRBD1. Germline lookup yields CDR1 SGHNT and CDR2 YYREEE (reference sequence). This CDR3 comprises 16 residues. V lost 0 bases, J lost 5 bases, and 7 bases stayed unmatched. CDR3 sequence: CASSLVTGGRYQPQHF. For the CDR3, the DNA is TGTGCCAGCAGCTTGGTAACAGGGGGTCGGTATCAGCCCCAGCATTTT.

V and J are TRBV19 and TRBJ1-1; D possibly corresponds to TRBD1 (5 bases). V lost 9 bases, J lost 5 bases, and 16 bases lay in between. Per germline, CDR1 LNHDA and CDR2 SQIVND (reference sequence). This CDR3 comprises 13 residues. The CDR3 region has the DNA TGTGCCAGCAAAGGGGCCCTCGGTACTGAAGCTTTCTTT. Residues: CASKGALGTEAFF.

This clone was seen once. The CDR3, as DNA: TGTGCCAGTAGTAGGTTGGACAGGGGATACGGCTACGAGCAGTACTTC. Its protein product is CASSRLDRGYGYEQYF. J is TRBJ2-7 and V is TRBV19; 9 nucleotides agree with TRBD1. J lost 3 bases, V lost 4 bases, and 10 bases had no gene match. This CDR3 region has 16 residues. The germline V gene encodes CDR1 LNHDA and CDR2 SQIVND (reference sequence).

This rearrangement joins TRBV6-5 to TRBJ2-7; perhaps TRBD1 as D (6 bases). CDR1 is MNHEY and CDR2 is SVGAGI in the germline V gene. This CDR3 is built from 15 residues. Trimming shortened V by 7 bases and J by 3 bases, and 19 bases separated the two germline ends. CDR3: CASKTPQGLSYEQYF. Here the CDR3 DNA reads TGTGCCAGCAAAACCCCACAGGGTCTCAGCTACGAGCAGTACTTC.

The rearrangement links TRBV19 to TRBJ2-1, with 7 bases lining up with TRBD2. V lost 3 bases and J lost 6; bases outside the gene matches: 17. The CDR3 length is 18 residues. The V gene's germline CDR1 is LNHDA and CDR2 SQIVND (reference sequence). The DNA of the CDR3 is TGTGCCAGTAGTATCCCAAGCCCTAGCGGAGGGTGGGTCAATGAGCAGTTCTTC. It encodes CASSIPSPSGGWVNEQFF.